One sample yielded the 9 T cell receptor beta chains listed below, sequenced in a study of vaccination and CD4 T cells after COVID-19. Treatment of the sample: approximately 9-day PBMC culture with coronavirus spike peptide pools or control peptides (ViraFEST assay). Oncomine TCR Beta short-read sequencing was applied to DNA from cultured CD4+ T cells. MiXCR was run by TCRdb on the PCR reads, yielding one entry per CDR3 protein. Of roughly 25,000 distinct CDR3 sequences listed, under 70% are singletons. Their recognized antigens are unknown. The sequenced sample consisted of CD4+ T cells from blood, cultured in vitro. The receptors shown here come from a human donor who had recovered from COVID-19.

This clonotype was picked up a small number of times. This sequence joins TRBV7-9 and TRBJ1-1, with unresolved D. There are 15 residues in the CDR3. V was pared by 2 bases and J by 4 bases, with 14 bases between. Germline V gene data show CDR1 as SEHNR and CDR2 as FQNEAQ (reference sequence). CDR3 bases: TGTGCCAGCAGCTTAAATGTCGGATCGTCCACTGAAGCTTTCTTT. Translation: CASSLNVGSSTEAFF.

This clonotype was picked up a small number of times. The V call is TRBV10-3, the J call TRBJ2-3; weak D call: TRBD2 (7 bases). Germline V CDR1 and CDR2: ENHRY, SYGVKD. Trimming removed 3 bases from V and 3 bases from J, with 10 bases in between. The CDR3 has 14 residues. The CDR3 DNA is TGTGCCATCAGTGATAAGGGGGGGACAGATACGCAGTATTTT. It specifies CAISDKGGTDTQYF.

For the CDR3, the DNA is TGTGCCAGCAGCAAAGTGTCAGATGGCTACACCTTC. Amino acids: CASSKVSDGYTF. The rearrangement uses TRBV21-1 and TRBJ1-2. TRBV21-1 is listed as a pseudogene. The CDR3 runs 12 residues.

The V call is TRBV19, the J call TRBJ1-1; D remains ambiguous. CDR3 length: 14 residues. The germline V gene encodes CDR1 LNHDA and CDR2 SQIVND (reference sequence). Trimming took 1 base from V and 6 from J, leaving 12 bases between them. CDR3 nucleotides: TGTGCCAGTAGTATAGGCTCGACTCCACCTGAAGCTTTCTTT. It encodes CASSIGSTPPEAFF.

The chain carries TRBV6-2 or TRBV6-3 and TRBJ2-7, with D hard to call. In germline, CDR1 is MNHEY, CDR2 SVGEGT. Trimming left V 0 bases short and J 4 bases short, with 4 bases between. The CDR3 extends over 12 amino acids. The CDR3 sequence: CASSYSLYEQYF. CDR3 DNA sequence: TGTGCCAGCAGTTACTCGCTGTACGAGCAGTACTTC.

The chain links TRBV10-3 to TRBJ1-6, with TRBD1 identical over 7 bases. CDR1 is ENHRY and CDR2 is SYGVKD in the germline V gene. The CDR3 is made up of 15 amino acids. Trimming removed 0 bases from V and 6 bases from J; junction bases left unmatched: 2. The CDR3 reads CAISESGTVNSPLHF. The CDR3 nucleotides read TGTGCCATCAGTGAGTCCGGGACAGTTAATTCACCCCTCCACTTT.

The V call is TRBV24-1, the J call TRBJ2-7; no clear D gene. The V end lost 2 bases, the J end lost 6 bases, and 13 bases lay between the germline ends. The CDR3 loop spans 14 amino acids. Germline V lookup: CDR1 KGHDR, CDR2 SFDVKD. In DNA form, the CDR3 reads TGTGCCACCAGTGATTCCTCTGGAGCTGGCGAGCAGTACTTC. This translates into CATSDSSGAGEQYF.

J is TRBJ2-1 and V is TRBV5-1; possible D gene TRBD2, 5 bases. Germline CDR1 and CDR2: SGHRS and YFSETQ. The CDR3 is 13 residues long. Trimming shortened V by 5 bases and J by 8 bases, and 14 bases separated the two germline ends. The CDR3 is CASSSARSDEQFF. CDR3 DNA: TGCGCCAGCAGTTCGGCACGTAGCGATGAGCAGTTCTTC.

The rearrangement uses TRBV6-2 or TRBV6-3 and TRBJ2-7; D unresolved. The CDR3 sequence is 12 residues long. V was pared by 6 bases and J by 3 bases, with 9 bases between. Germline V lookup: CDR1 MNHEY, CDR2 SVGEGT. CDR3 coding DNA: TGTGCCAGCAGCTCGACGTACTACGAGCAGTACTTC. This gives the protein CASSSTYYEQYF.